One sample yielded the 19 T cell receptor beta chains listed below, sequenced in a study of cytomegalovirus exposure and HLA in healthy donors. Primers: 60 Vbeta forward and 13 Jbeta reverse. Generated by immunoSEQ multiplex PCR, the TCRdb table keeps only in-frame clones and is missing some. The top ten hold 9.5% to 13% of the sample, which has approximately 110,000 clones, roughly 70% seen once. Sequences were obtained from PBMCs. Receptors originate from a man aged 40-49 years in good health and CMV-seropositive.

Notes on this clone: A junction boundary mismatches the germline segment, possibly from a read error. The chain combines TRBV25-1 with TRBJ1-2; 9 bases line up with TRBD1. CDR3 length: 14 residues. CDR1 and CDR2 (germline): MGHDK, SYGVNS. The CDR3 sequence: CASAGWDRVNGYPF. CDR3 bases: TGTGCCAGCGCTGGATGGGACAGGGTTAATGGCTACCCCTTC.

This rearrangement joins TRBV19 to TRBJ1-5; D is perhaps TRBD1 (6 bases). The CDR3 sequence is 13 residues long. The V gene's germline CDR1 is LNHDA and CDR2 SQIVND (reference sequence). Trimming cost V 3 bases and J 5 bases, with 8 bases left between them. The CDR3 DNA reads TGTGCCAGTAGTATGAGGGGGTATCAGCCCCAGCATTTT. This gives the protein CASSMRGYQPQHF.

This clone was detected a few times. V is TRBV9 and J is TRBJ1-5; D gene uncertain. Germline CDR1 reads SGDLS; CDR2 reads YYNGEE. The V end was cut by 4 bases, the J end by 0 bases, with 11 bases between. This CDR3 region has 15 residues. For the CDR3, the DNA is TGTGCCAGCAGCAGCCTGGCGGATAGCAATCAGCCCCAGCATTTT. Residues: CASSSLADSNQPQHF.

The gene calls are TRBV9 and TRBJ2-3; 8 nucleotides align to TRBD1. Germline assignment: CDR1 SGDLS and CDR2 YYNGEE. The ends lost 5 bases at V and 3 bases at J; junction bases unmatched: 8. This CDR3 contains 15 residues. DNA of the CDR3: TGTGCCAGCAGTTCAGGGGGCGACACGACAGATACGCAGTATTTT. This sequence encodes CASSSGGDTTDTQYF.

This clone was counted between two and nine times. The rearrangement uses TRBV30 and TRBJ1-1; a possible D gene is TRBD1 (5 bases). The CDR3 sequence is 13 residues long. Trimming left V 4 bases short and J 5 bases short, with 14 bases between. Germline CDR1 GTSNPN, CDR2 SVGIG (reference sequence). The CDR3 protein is CAWTLGGETEAFF. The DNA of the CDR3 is TGTGCCTGGACCTTGGGGGGAGAGACTGAAGCTTTCTTT.

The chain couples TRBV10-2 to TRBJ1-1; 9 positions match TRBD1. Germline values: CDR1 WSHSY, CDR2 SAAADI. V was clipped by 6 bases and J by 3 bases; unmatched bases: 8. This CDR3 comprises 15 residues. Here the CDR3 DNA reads TGCGCCAGCAGCTTAACGGGGGACAGGGACACTGAAGCTTTCTTT. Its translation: CASSLTGDRDTEAFF.

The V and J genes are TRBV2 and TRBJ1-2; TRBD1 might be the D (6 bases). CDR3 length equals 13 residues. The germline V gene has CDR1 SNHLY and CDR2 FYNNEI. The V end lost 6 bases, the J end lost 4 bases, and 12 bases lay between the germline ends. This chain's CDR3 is CASSEQGTYGYTF. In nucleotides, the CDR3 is TGTGCCAGCAGCGAACAGGGCACCTATGGCTACACCTTC.

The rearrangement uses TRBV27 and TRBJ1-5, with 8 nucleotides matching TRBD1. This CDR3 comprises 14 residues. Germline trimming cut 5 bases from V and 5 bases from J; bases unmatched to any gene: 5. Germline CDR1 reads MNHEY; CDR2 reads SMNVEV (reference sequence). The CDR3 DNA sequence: TGTGCCAGCAGTCAAGGGACAGGCTATCAGCCCCAGCATTTT. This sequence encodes CASSQGTGYQPQHF.

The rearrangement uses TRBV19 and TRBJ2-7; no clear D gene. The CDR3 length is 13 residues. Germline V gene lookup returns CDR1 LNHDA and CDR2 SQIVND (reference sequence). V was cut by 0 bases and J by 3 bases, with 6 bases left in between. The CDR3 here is CASSIEAHYEQYF. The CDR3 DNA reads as TGTGCCAGTAGTATAGAAGCCCACTACGAGCAGTACTTC.

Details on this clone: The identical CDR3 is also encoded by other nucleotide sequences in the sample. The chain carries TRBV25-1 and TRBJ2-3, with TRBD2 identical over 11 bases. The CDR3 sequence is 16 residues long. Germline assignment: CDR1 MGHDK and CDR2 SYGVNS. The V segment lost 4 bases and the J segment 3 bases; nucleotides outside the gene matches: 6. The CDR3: CASSGTLAGETDTQYF. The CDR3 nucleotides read TGTGCCAGCAGTGGCACACTAGCGGGAGAGACAGATACGCAGTATTTT.

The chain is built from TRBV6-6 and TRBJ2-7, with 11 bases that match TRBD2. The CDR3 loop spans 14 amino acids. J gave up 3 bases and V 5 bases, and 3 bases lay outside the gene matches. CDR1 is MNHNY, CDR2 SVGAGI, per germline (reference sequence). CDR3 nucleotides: TGTGCCAGCAGTAGACTAGCGGGAAGCTACGAGCAGTACTTC. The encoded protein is CASSRLAGSYEQYF.

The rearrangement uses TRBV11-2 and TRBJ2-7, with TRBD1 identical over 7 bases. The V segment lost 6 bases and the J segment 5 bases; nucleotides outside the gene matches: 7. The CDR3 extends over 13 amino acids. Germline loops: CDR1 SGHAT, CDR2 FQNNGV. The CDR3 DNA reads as TGTGCCAGCAGGACACAGGGGAGCGACGAGCAGTACTTC. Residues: CASRTQGSDEQYF.

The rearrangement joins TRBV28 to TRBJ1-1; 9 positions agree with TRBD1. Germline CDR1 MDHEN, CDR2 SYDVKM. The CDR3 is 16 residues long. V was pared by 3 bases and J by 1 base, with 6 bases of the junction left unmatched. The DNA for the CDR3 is TGTGCCAGCAGTTTTGAGACAGGGGGTAGGAACACTGAAGCTTTCTTT. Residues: CASSFETGGRNTEAFF.

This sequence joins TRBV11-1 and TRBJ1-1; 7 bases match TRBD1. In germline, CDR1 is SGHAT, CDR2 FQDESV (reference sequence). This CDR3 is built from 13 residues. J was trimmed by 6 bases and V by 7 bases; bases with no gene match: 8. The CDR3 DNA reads TGTGCCAGCACCCCCGAGGGGGCGGCTGAAGCTTTCTTT. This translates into CASTPEGAAEAFF.

The CDR3 here is CASSFGTGGNTGELFF. The CDR3 bases are TGCGCCAGCAGCTTTGGGACAGGGGGGAACACCGGGGAGCTGTTTTTT. The rearrangement uses TRBV5-1 and TRBJ2-2; 11 positions match TRBD1. With V trimmed by 2 bases and J by 1 base, 1 base remained unmatched. The CDR3 runs 16 residues. Germline V gives CDR1 SGHRS, CDR2 YFSETQ.

The CDR3 coding sequence is TGTGCCAGCAGCCCTCTGCGGGATACGCAGTATTTT. This translates into CASSPLRDTQYF. The gene calls are TRBV7-9 and TRBJ2-3, with unresolved D. V was pared by 5 bases and J by 6 bases, with 9 bases between. CDR3 length: 12 amino acids. Germline CDR1 and CDR2: SEHNR and FQNEAQ (reference sequence).

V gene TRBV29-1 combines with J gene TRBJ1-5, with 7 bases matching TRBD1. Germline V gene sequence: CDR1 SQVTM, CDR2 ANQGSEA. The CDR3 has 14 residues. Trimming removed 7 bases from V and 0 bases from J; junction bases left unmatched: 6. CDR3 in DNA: TGCAGCGCCTTGACAGGGCATAGCAATCAGCCCCAGCATTTT. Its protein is CSALTGHSNQPQHF.

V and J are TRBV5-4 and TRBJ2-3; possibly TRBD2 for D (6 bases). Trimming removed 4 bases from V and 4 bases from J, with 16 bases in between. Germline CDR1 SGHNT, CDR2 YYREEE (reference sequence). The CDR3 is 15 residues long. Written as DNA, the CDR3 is TGTGCCAGCAGCCCCACCTGGGGCGGGGCAGATACGCAGTATTTT. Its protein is CASSPTWGGADTQYF.

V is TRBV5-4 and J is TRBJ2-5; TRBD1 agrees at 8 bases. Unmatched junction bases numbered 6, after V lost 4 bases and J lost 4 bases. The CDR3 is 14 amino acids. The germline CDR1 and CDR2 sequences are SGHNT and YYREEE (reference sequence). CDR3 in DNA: TGTGCCAGCAGCCCTGGACAGGGAGGAGAGACCCAGTACTTC. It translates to CASSPGQGGETQYF.